This TCR beta chain was sequenced during a study of cytomegalovirus exposure and HLA in healthy donors. Study-wide context: In a later analysis, it was reported that the roughly 130 validation repertoires had been produced on the same platform as the 670 or so repertoires belonging to the first cohort.

Clones were read by immunoSEQ multiplex PCR, and TCRdb kept only the in-frame ones, dropping some. The repertoire holds a few hundred thousand clones, 80% to 90% seen once, with roughly 1% in the top ten. Study conclusions and caveats: Under in vitro conditions, three CMV-associated chains were confirmed as specific for CMV antigens. TCR beta chains numbering more than 150 were designated cytomegalovirus-associated. The tendency of first-cohort TCR clusters to co-occur in the roughly 130 validation repertoires was the finding of a later analysis.

The CDR3 spans 15 residues. Germline CDR1 reads MNHEY; CDR2 reads SMNVEV (reference sequence). Deletions cut 3 bases from V and 0 bases from J, with 11 bases between. Note on this clone: Antigen specificity is unknown.

The sequence derives from a woman under 30 in good health and CMV-seronegative. The rearrangement joins TRBV27 to TRBJ1-1; the D gene is possibly TRBD1 (5 bases). Sequenced material: PBMCs. CDR3 region: CASSLQGAMNTEAFF. Written as DNA, the CDR3 is TGTGCCAGCAGTTTGCAGGGCGCGATGAACACTGAAGCTTTCTTT.